This note documents a single TCR beta chain sequence. What it binds is not known. This entry belongs to a study of cytomegalovirus exposure and HLA in healthy donors. The wider study: An early release of data contained roughly 86 million unique TCRs, which came from HLA-typed donors. Findings and caveats of the study: A classifier reportedly called cytomegalovirus status with high sensitivity and specificity.

The PCR contained 60 Vbeta and 13 Jbeta primers. The method was immunoSEQ multiplex PCR; TCRdb's version includes in-frame clones alone and lacks a portion of them. The sample totals roughly 82,000 clones. The length of the CDR3 is 14 residues. Germline V gene data show CDR1 as LNHDA and CDR2 as SQIVND (reference sequence). V gave up 4 bases and J gave up 4 bases; unmatched junction bases: 3. The sequence derives from a woman in her sixties or seventies in good health and CMV-seronegative. The chain combines TRBV19 with TRBJ1-5; 8 nucleotides match TRBD1. What was sequenced was PBMCs. For the CDR3, the DNA is TGTGCCAGTAGTACCAGGGGGCCTAATCAGCCCCAGCATTTT. Translating it yields CASSTRGPNQPQHF.